The 5 T cell receptor beta chains reported below all come from one sample, sequenced in a study of T cell repertoires in cytomegalovirus infection. MiXCR, run by TCRdb on the reads, gives a single entry per CDR3 protein. The sample has roughly 100,000 distinct CDR3 sequences, approximately 15% seen once. The sample taken for sequencing was PBMCs. Receptors were obtained from a human donor in good health (CMV status not recorded). Some clones in this sample may be carry-over from other donors' samples.

This clonotype was detected only a few times. This sequence joins TRBV4-3 and TRBJ2-4; tentative D call: TRBD2 (6 bases). Germline lookup yields CDR1 LGHNA and CDR2 YSLEER. Trimming shortened V by 0 bases and J by 0 bases, and 9 bases separated the two germline ends. The CDR3 loop spans 16 amino acids. CDR3 loop: CASSQDWRGAKNIQYF. CDR3 sequence (DNA): TGCGCCAGCAGCCAAGATTGGAGGGGAGCCAAAAACATTCAGTACTTC.

There are many counts of this clonotype. The V call is TRBV5-6, the J call TRBJ2-3; tentative D call: TRBD1 (7 bases). The germline V gene encodes CDR1 SGHDT and CDR2 YYEEEE. The V gene lost 4 bases and the J gene lost 0 bases, with 9 bases spanning the gap. CDR3 length equals 14 residues. For the CDR3, the DNA is TGTGCCAGCAGCCCAGGGGGGAGCACAGATACGCAGTATTTT. Its translation: CASSPGGSTDTQYF.

Comments on this clonotype: A read error may explain this, as a much larger clone is one base away. This chain connects TRBV6-1 to TRBJ2-7, with 11 positions matching TRBD2. Trimming cost V 5 bases and J 5 bases; bases outside gene matches: 17. CDR3 length: 18 residues. The V gene's germline CDR1 is MNHNS and CDR2 SASEGT. CDR3 sequence reads: CASSYLASRLAGRNEQYF. CDR3 sequence (DNA): TGTGCCAGCAGTTATCTAGCATCCAGACTAGCGGGGCGGAACGAGCAGTACTTC.

In its sample, this clonotype was seen many times. The J gene is TRBJ1-1, the V gene TRBV7-9; D remains unclear. This CDR3 contains 11 residues. CDR1 and CDR2 (germline): SEHNR, FQNEAQ (reference sequence). V was shortened by 5 bases and J by 2 bases, with 3 bases between the two germline ends. CDR3 protein: CASSTNTEAFF. The CDR3 region has the DNA TGTGCCAGCAGCACTAACACTGAAGCTTTCTTT.

This clonotype has more than one count but fewer than ten. The chain joins TRBV7-2 to TRBJ2-5; 12 bases agree with TRBD2. Unmatched junction bases numbered 11, after V lost 4 bases and J lost 5 bases. The CDR3 spans 17 residues. Germline-derived CDR1 and CDR2 are SGHTA and FQGNSA. CDR3 region: CASSSMMLAGGTETQYF. Here the CDR3 DNA reads TGTGCCAGCAGCTCAATGATGCTAGCGGGGGGGACGGAGACCCAGTACTTC.